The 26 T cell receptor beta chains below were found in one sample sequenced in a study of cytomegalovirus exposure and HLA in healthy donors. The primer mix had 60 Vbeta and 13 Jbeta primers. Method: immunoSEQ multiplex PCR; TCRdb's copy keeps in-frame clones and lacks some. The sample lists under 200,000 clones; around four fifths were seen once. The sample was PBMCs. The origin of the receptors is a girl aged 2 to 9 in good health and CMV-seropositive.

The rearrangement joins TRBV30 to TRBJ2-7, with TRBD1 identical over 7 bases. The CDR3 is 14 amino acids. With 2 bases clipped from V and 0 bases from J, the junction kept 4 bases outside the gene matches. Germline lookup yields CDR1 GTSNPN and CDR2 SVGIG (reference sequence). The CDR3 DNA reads TGTGCCTGGAGTCTGACAGGGAACTCCTACGAGCAGTACTTC. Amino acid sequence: CAWSLTGNSYEQYF.

CDR3 nucleotide sequence: TGTGCCAGCAGCTTAGGCGGCACCGGGGAGCTGTTTTTT. Its translation: CASSLGGTGELFF. V and J are TRBV7-8 and TRBJ2-2; D unclear. The CDR3 is 13 residues long. Germline loops: CDR1 SGHVS, CDR2 FQNEAQ. Trimming shortened V by 1 base and J by 4 bases, and 4 bases separated the two germline ends.

For the CDR3, the DNA is TGTGCCAGCAGCTTCGGCGGAGACACAGATACGCAGTATTTT. Amino acids: CASSFGGDTDTQYF. This rearrangement joins TRBV13 to TRBJ2-3; unclear D gene. The V end lost 3 bases, the J end lost 2 bases, and 9 bases lay between the germline ends. This CDR3 is 14 amino acids long. Germline assignment: CDR1 PRHDT and CDR2 FYEKMQ (reference sequence).

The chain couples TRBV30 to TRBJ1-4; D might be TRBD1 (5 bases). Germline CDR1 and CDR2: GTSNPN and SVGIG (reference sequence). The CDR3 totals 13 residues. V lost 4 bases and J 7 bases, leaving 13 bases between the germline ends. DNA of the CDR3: TGTGCCTGGAAGGGCAGGGTAGCTGAAAAACTGTTTTTT. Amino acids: CAWKGRVAEKLFF.

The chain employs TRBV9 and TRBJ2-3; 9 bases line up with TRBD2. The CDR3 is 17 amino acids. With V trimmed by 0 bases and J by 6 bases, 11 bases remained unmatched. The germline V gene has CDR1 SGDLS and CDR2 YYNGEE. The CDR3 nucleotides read TGTGCCAGCAGCGTAGCTACAGGTAGCGGGAGTAGTGATACGCAGTATTTT. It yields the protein CASSVATGSGSSDTQYF.

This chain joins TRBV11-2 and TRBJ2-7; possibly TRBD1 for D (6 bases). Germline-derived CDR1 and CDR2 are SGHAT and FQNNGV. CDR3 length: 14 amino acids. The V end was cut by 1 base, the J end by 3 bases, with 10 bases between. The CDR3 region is CASSLGVGGYEQYF. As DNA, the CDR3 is TGTGCCAGCAGCTTAGGCGTAGGGGGCTACGAGCAGTACTTC.

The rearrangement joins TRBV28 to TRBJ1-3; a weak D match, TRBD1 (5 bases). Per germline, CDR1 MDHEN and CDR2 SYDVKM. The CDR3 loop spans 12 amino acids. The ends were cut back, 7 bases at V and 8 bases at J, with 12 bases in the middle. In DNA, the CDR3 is TGTGCCAGCATCACGGGGGGAGACACCATATATTTT. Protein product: CASITGGDTIYF.

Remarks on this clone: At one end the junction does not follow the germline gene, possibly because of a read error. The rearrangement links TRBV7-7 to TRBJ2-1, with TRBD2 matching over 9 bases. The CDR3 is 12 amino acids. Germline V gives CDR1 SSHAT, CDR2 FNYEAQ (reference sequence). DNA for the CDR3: TGTGCTAGCAGCTTGACTAGCGGTGTACAGTTCTTC. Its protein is CASSLTSGVQFF.

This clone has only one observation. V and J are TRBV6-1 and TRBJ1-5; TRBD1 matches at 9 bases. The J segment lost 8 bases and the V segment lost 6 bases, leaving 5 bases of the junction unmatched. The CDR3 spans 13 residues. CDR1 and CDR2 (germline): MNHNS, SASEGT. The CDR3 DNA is TGTGCCAGCAGCCGGACAGGGGAGGAGCCCCAGCATTTT. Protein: CASSRTGEEPQHF.

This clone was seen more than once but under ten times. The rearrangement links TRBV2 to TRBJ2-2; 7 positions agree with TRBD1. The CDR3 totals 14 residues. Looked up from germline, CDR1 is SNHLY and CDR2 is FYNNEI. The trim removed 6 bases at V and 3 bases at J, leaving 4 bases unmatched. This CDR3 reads CASSSGTDTGELFF. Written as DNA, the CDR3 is TGTGCCAGCAGCTCTGGGACAGACACCGGGGAGCTGTTTTTT.

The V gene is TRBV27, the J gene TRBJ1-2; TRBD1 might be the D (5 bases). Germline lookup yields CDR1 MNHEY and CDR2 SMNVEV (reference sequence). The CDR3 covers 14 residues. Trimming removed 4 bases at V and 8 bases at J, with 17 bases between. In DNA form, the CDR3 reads TGTGCCAGCAGTTCGACACGGGAGGGGAGGGGCTACACCTTC. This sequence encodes CASSSTREGRGYTF.

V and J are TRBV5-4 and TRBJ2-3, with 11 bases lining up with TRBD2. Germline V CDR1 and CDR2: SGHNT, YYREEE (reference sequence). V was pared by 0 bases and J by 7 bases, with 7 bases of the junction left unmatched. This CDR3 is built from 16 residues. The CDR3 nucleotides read TGTGCCAGCAGCTTGGGACTAGCGGGACCCCGGAATACGCAGTATTTT. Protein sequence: CASSLGLAGPRNTQYF. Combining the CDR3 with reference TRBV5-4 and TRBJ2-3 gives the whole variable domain ETGVTQSPTHLIKTRGQQVTLRCSSQSGHNTVSWYQQALGQGPQFIFQYYREEENGRGNFPPRFSGLQFPNYSSELNVNALELDDSALYLCASSLGLAGPRNTQYFGPGTRLTVL.

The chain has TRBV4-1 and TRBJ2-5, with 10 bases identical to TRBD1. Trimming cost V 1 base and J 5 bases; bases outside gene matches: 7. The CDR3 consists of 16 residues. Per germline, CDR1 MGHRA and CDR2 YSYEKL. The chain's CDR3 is CASSQGDRGLRETQYF. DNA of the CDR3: TGCGCCAGCAGCCAAGGCGACAGGGGGCTGAGGGAGACCCAGTACTTC.

CDR3 region: CASSYWTGPGVPEAFF. CDR3 DNA sequence: TGTGCCAGCAGTTACTGGACAGGTCCCGGGGTCCCTGAAGCTTTCTTT. This chain links TRBV6-6 with TRBJ1-1; TRBD1 agrees at 7 bases. V lost 1 base and J lost 6; bases outside the gene matches: 11. The CDR3 totals 16 residues. Per germline, CDR1 MNHNY and CDR2 SVGAGI (reference sequence).

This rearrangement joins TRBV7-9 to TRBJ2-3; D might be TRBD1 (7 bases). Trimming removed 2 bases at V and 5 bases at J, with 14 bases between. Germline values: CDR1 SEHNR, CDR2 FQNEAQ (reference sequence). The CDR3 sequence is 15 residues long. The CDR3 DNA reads TGTGCCAGCAGCTTACCAGGGGGGCCTGAAGATACGCAGTATTTT. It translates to CASSLPGGPEDTQYF.

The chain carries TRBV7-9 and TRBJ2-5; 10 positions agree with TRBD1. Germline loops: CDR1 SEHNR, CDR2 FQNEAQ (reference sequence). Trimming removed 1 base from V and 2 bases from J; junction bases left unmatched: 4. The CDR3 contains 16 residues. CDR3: CASSLGTGGGQETQYF. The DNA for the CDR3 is TGTGCCAGCAGCTTAGGGACAGGGGGAGGACAAGAGACCCAGTACTTC.

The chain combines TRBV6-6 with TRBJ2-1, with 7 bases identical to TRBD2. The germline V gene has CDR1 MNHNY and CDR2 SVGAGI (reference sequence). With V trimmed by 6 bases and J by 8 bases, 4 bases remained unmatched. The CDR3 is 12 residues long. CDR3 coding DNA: TGTGCCAGCAGGCGACTAGCCCATGAGCAGTTCTTC. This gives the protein CASRRLAHEQFF.

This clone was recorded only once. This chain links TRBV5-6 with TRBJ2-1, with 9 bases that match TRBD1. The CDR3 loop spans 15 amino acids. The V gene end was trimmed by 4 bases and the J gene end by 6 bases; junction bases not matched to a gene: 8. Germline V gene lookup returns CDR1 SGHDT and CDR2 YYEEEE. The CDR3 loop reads CASSDRDRVTNEQFF. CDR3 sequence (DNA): TGTGCCAGCAGCGACCGGGACAGGGTCACCAATGAGCAGTTCTTC.

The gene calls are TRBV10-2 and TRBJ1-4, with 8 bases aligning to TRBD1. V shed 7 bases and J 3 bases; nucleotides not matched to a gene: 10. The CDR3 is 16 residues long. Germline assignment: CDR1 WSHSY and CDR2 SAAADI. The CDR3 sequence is CASKGTGGFPNEKLFF. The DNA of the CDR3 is TGCGCCAGCAAAGGGACAGGAGGGTTTCCTAATGAAAAACTGTTTTTT.

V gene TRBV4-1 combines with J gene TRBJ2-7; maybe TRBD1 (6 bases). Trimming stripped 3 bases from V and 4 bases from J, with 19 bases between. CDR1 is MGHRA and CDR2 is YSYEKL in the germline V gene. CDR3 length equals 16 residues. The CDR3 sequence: CASSHSLRGRGYEQYF. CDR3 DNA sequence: TGCGCCAGCAGCCATTCCCTTCGTGGCAGGGGATACGAGCAGTACTTC.

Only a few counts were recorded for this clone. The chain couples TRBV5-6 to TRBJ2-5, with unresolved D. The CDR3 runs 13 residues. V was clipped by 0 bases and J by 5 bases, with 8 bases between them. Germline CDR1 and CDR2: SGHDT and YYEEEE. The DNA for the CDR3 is TGTGCCAGCAGCTTGGACCAGTGGGAGACCCAGTACTTC. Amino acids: CASSLDQWETQYF.

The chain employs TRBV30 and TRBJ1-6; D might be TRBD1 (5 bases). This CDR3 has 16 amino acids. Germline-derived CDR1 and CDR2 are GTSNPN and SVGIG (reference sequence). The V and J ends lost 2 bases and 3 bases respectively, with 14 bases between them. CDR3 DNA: TGTGCCTGGAGTAGGCCGGGAGGGGTCTATAATTCACCCCTCCACTTT. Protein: CAWSRPGGVYNSPLHF.

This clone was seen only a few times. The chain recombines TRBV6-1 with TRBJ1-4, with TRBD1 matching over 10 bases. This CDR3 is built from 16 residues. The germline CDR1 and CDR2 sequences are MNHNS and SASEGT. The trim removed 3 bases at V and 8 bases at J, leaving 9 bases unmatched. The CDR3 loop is CASSDHEGTGEEKLFF. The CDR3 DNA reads TGTGCCAGCAGTGACCACGAGGGGACAGGGGAGGAAAAACTGTTTTTT.

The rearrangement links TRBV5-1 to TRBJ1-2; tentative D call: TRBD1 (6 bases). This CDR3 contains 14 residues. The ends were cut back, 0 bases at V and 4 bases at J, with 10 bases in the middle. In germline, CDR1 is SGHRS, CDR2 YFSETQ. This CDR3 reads CASSLGTEGYGYTF. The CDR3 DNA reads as TGCGCCAGCAGCTTGGGGACAGAAGGCTATGGCTACACCTTC.

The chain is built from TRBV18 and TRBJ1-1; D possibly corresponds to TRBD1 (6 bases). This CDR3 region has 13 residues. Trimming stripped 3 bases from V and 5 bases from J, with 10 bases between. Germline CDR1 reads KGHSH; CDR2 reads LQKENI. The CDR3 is CASSPYRETEAFF. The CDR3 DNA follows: TGTGCCAGCTCACCCTACAGGGAAACTGAAGCTTTCTTT.

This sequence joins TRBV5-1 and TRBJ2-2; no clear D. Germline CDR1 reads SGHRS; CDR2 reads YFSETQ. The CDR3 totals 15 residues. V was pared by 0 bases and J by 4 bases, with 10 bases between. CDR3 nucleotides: TGCGCCAGCAGCTTGGCCATGGCTGGCACCGGGGAGCTGTTTTTT. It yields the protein CASSLAMAGTGELFF. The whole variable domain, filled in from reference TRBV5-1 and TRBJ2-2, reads KAGVTQTPRYLIKTRGQQVTLSCSPISGHRSVSWYQQTPGQGLQFLFEYFSETQRNKGNFPGRFSGRQFSNSRSEMNVSTLELGDSALYLCASSLAMAGTGELFFGEGSRLTVL.